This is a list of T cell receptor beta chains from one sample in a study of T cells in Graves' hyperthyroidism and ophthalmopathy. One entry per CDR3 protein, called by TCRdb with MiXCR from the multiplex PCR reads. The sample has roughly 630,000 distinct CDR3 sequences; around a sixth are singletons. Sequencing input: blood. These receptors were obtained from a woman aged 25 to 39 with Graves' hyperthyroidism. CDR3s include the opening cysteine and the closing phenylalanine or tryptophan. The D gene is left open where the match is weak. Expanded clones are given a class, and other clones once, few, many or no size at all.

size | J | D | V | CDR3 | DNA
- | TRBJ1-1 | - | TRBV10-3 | CAISESGGINTEAFF | TGTGCCATCAGTGAGTCGGGGGGAATAAACACTGAAGCTTTCTTT
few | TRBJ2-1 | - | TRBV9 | CASSVASGSYDNEQFF | TGTGCCAGCAGCGTAGCCTCCGGGAGTTACGACAATGAGCAGTTCTTC
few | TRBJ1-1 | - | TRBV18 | CASSPSGAWTEAFF | TGTGCCAGCTCACCGTCGGGGGCCTGGACTGAAGCTTTCTTT
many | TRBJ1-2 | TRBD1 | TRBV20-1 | CSAWTGGYGGYTF | TGCAGTGCCTGGACAGGGGGATATGGCGGCTACACCTTC
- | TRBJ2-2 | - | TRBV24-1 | CATSDSGSHTGELFF | TGTGCCACCAGTGATTCAGGGTCCCACACCGGGGAGCTGTTTTTT
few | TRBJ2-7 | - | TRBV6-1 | CASTKGQGPFYEQYF | TGTGCCAGCACCAAGGGTCAGGGGCCATTCTACGAGCAGTACTTC
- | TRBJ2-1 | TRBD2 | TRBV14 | CASSQDRPGGGRDNEQFF | TGTGCCAGCAGCCAAGACCGGCCGGGGGGCGGGAGGGACAATGAGCAGTTCTTC
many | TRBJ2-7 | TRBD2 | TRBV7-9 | CASIRTSGRTEQYF | TGTGCCAGCATCCGGACTAGCGGGAGGACCGAGCAGTACTTC
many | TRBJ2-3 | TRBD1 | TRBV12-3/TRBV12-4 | CASSFGQASDTQYF | TGTGCCAGCAGTTTTGGACAGGCGAGTGATACGCAGTATTTT
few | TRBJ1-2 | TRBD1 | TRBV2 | CASIPGTVTNYGYTF | TGTGCCAGCATACCCGGGACAGTGACTAACTATGGCTACACCTTC
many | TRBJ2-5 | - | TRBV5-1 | CASSFAQGTETQYF | TGCGCCAGCAGCTTCGCGCAGGGGACGGAGACCCAGTACTTC
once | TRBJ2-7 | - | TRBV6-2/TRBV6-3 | CASRLSRSGNEQYF | TGTGCCAGCCGTCTCAGTCGGTCAGGGAACGAGCAGTACTTC
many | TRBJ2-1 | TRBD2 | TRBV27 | CASSFFGGRAPYNEQFF | TGTGCCAGCAGTTTCTTCGGCGGGAGGGCCCCCTACAATGAGCAGTTCTTC
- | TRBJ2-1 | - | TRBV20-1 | CSASVADEQFF | TGCAGTGCTAGTGTGGCCGATGAGCAGTTCTTC
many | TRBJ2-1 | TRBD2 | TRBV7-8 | CASSSWLLAGEGGSYNEQFF | TGTGCCAGCAGCTCATGGCTACTAGCGGGAGAGGGGGGCTCCTACAATGAGCAGTTCTTC
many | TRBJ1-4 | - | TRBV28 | CASTAGDNEKLFF | TGTGCCAGCACCGCGGGAGATAATGAAAAACTGTTTTTT
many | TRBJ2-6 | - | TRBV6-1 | CASSSPIRSGANVLTF | TGTGCCAGCAGTTCCCCGATCCGTTCTGGGGCCAACGTCCTGACTTTC
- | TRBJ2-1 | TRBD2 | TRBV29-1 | CSVVWGTNYEQFF | TGCAGCGTTGTTTGGGGGACTAATTATGAGCAGTTCTTC
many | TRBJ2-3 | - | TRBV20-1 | CSARQGNTDTQYF | TGCAGTGCTAGACAGGGTAACACAGATACGCAGTATTTT
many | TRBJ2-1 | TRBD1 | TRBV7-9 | CASSLGTGGGDEQFF | TGTGCCAGCAGCTTAGGCACAGGGGGTGGGGATGAGCAGTTCTTC
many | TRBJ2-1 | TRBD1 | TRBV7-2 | CASSRGDSFYNEQFF | TGTGCCAGCAGCCGTGGGGACAGTTTCTACAATGAGCAGTTCTTC
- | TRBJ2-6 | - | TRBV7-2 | CASCRGSGANVLTF | TGTGCCAGCTGCAGGGGTTCTGGGGCCAACGTCCTGACTTTC